This T cell receptor (beta chain) was identified in a study of human T cells and chemical hapten exposure. A single record per CDR3 protein comes from TCRdb applying MiXCR to the 5' RACE reads. The sample includes approximately 140,000 distinct CDR3 sequences, 3.5% to 5% seen only once; the top ten take over 1.1%. Unfractionated whole blood was the source of the extracted total RNA. Broader study findings: Sensitizing with DPC caused no change in TCRs above 1 in 1000 frequency.

CDR1 SEHNR and CDR2 FQNEAQ come from the germline V gene (reference sequence). The length of the CDR3 is 13 residues. V shed 4 bases, J shed 7 bases, and the junction held 6 bases outside the gene matches. In the case of this clonotype: What it binds is not known.

This sequence joins TRBV7-9 and TRBJ1-1; 7 bases align to TRBD1. The receptor's source is a female donor in good health. The CDR3, as DNA: TGTGCCAGCAGCTCGGGACAGTTGGATGAAGCTTTCTTT. This translates into CASSSGQLDEAFF. The whole variable domain, filled in from reference TRBV7-9 and TRBJ1-1, reads DTGVSQNPRHKITKRGQNVTFRCDPISEHNRLYWYRQTLGQGPEFLTYFQNEAQLEKSRLLSDRFSAERPKGSFSTLEIQRTEQGDSAMYLCASSSGQLDEAFFGQGTRLTVV.